This is a list of T cell receptor beta chains from one sample in a study of blood T cell repertoires in COVID-19. Libraries were prepared by immunoSEQ multiplex PCR; TCRdb keeps only in-frame clonotypes and omits some of them. Of 15,000 to 20,000 clones listed, 75% to 90% are singletons. Specimen: peripheral blood. The receptor source for this set is a man older than 75 with acute or convalescent COVID-19. The CDR3 runs from the conserved cysteine through the conserved F or W. D genes are given only for firm matches. A clone size is listed for some rows: how often the clone was seen (once, few, many), or a class if it is expanded.

V gene: TRBV7-2
J gene: TRBJ2-1
clone size: once
D gene: TRBD1
CDR3 DNA: TGTGCCAGCAGCACGGACAGGACCCCTGGCTTGTTCTTC
CDR3 protein: CASSTDRTPGLFF

V gene: TRBV9
J gene: TRBJ1-6
clone size: few
D gene: TRBD1
CDR3 DNA: TGTGCCAGCAGCGGACAGGGCCCCGCTGAGGCCCTCCACTTT
CDR3 protein: CASSGQGPAEALHF

V gene: TRBV6-5
J gene: TRBJ2-7
clone size: NA
D gene: TRBD1
CDR3 DNA: TGTGCCAGCAGCCAACAGGGGCTGAACGAGCAGTACTTC
CDR3 protein: CASSQQGLNEQYF

V gene: TRBV19
J gene: TRBJ1-1
clone size: few
D gene: TRBD1
CDR3 DNA: TGTGCCAGTAGTATACGACAGGGGAGAAGTTACACTGAAGCTTTCTTT
CDR3 protein: CASSIRQGRSYTEAFF

V gene: TRBV2
J gene: TRBJ2-2
clone size: NA
D gene: NA
CDR3 DNA: TGTGCCAGCAACTTCGTTAGACGGGGCACCGGGGAGCTGTTTTTT
CDR3 protein: CASNFVRRGTGELFF

V gene: TRBV6-2/TRBV6-3
J gene: TRBJ2-5
clone size: NA
D gene: NA
CDR3 DNA: TGTGCCAGCAGTTACCTGGTCGAGGGGGGGGATCAAGAGACCCAGTACTTC
CDR3 protein: CASSYLVEGGDQETQYF

V gene: TRBV5-4
J gene: TRBJ2-1
clone size: few
D gene: TRBD2
CDR3 DNA: TGTGCCAGCAGCTTAGGGACTAGCTCCTACAATGAGCAGTTCTTC
CDR3 protein: CASSLGTSSYNEQFF

V gene: TRBV7-3
J gene: TRBJ2-1
clone size: NA
D gene: TRBD1
CDR3 DNA: TGTGCCAGCAGCTTTGACAGGGGCCCCTACAATGAGCAGTTCTTC
CDR3 protein: CASSFDRGPYNEQFF

V gene: TRBV29-1
J gene: TRBJ2-3
clone size: few
D gene: TRBD2
CDR3 DNA: TGCAGCGTTTGGGGAGGGGTAACAGATACGCAGTATTTT
CDR3 protein: CSVWGGVTDTQYF

V gene: TRBV7-9
J gene: TRBJ2-2
clone size: NA
D gene: NA
CDR3 DNA: TGTGCCAGCAGTTACAGGACACAGGGTTCCGGGGAGCTGTTTTTT
CDR3 protein: CASSYRTQGSGELFF

V gene: TRBV18
J gene: TRBJ1-6
clone size: NA
D gene: NA
CDR3 DNA: TGTGCCAGCTCACCGACGGGGAATGGTAATTCACCCCTCCACTTT
CDR3 protein: CASSPTGNGNSPLHF

V gene: TRBV27
J gene: TRBJ2-7
clone size: NA
D gene: TRBD2
CDR3 DNA: TGTGCCAGCATAGGGGAGGGATCCTACGAGCAGTACTTC
CDR3 protein: CASIGEGSYEQYF

V gene: TRBV5-8
J gene: TRBJ2-1
clone size: NA
D gene: TRBD2
CDR3 DNA: TGTGCCAGCAGCCTGCTGGGTGGACTAGCTAAGACTTCCTACAATGAGCAGTTCTTC
CDR3 protein: CASSLLGGLAKTSYNEQFF

V gene: TRBV11-3
J gene: TRBJ2-1
clone size: NA
D gene: TRBD2
CDR3 DNA: TGTGCCAGCAGAGCTAGCGGGGTAGGTGAGCAGTTCTTC
CDR3 protein: CASRASGVGEQFF

V gene: TRBV4-1
J gene: TRBJ2-1
clone size: NA
D gene: NA
CDR3 DNA: TGCGCCAGCAGCCAAGATGGTCACGGGGGTCATTACAATGAGCAGTTCTTC
CDR3 protein: CASSQDGHGGHYNEQFF

V gene: TRBV4-2
J gene: TRBJ1-1
clone size: NA
D gene: NA
CDR3 DNA: TGTGCCAGCAGCCAAGAACTCCAGAACACTGAAGCTTTCTTT
CDR3 protein: CASSQELQNTEAFF

V gene: TRBV5-1
J gene: TRBJ1-2
clone size: NA
D gene: NA
CDR3 DNA: TGCGCCAGCAGCTTGTATGAGGGAAATGGCTACACCTTC
CDR3 protein: CASSLYEGNGYTF

V gene: TRBV2
J gene: TRBJ1-6
clone size: NA
D gene: NA
CDR3 DNA: TGTGCCAGCAGTGGACAGGACGGTTCACCCCTCCACTTT
CDR3 protein: CASSGQDGSPLHF

V gene: TRBV4-1
J gene: TRBJ1-2
clone size: few
D gene: NA
CDR3 DNA: TGCGCCAGCAGCCTCCCCGGCGGCTATGGCTACACCTTC
CDR3 protein: CASSLPGGYGYTF

V gene: TRBV7-9
J gene: TRBJ1-6
clone size: NA
D gene: TRBD1
CDR3 DNA: TGTGCCAGCAGCTCCGCGACAGGGGTTGGGCTCTATAATTCACCCCTCCACTTT
CDR3 protein: CASSSATGVGLYNSPLHF

V gene: TRBV10-2
J gene: TRBJ2-7
clone size: NA
D gene: TRBD1
CDR3 DNA: TGCGCCAGCAGTTCCGGGACAGGGACTGTGGGGACCTCCTACGAGCAGTACTTC
CDR3 protein: CASSSGTGTVGTSYEQYF

V gene: TRBV7-8
J gene: TRBJ1-1
clone size: NA
D gene: NA
CDR3 DNA: TGTGCCAGCAGCCGTTACGACAGGAATATGAACACTGAAGCTTTCTTT
CDR3 protein: CASSRYDRNMNTEAFF

V gene: TRBV7-9
J gene: TRBJ1-2
clone size: NA
D gene: NA
CDR3 DNA: TGTGCCAGCAGCCGACAACAGGGTTCCCATGGCTACACCTTC
CDR3 protein: CASSRQQGSHGYTF

V gene: TRBV19
J gene: TRBJ1-4
clone size: NA
D gene: NA
CDR3 DNA: TGTGCCAGTAGTCCGGGGATAGTCGTGAGGGAAAAACTGTTTTTT
CDR3 protein: CASSPGIVVREKLFF

V gene: TRBV12-3/TRBV12-4
J gene: TRBJ1-4
clone size: NA
D gene: NA
CDR3 DNA: TGTGCCAGCACCTGGGGCCCTAATGAAAAACTGTTTTTT
CDR3 protein: CASTWGPNEKLFF

V gene: TRBV3-1/TRBV3-2
J gene: TRBJ2-2
clone size: NA
D gene: NA
CDR3 DNA: TGTGCCAGCACAGAAGGACTGAACACCGGGGAGCTGTTTTTT
CDR3 protein: CASTEGLNTGELFF

V gene: TRBV6-5
J gene: TRBJ1-4
clone size: NA
D gene: TRBD1
CDR3 DNA: TGTGCCAGCAGTTACGGGACAGGGAGGTCTGAAAAACTGTTTTTT
CDR3 protein: CASSYGTGRSEKLFF

V gene: TRBV27
J gene: TRBJ1-4
clone size: NA
D gene: NA
CDR3 DNA: TGTGCCAGCAGCACCACCAACGGGGCTAATGAAAAACTGTTTTTT
CDR3 protein: CASSTTNGANEKLFF

V gene: TRBV14
J gene: TRBJ2-4
clone size: NA
D gene: TRBD2
CDR3 DNA: TGTGCCAGCAGCCAAAGCGCGGGGGGGCCTGAAAACATTCAGTACTTC
CDR3 protein: CASSQSAGGPENIQYF

V gene: TRBV5-4
J gene: TRBJ1-2
clone size: NA
D gene: TRBD1
CDR3 DNA: TGTGCCAGCAGCTTGGGGGACAGGCCCCGCTATGGCTACACCTTC
CDR3 protein: CASSLGDRPRYGYTF

V gene: TRBV6-2/TRBV6-3
J gene: TRBJ2-6
clone size: NA
D gene: NA
CDR3 DNA: TGTGCCAGCAGTTACTCCTGGAGGGAACTCTCTGGGGCCAACGTCCTGACTTTC
CDR3 protein: CASSYSWRELSGANVLTF

V gene: TRBV4-2
J gene: TRBJ1-2
clone size: NA
D gene: TRBD1
CDR3 DNA: TGTGCCAGCAGCCAAGTGGACAGGGTTTATGGCTACACCTTC
CDR3 protein: CASSQVDRVYGYTF

V gene: TRBV18
J gene: TRBJ1-5
clone size: few
D gene: TRBD1
CDR3 DNA: TGTGCCAGCTCACCGACGACAGGGGGGAGTCAGCCCCAGCATTTT
CDR3 protein: CASSPTTGGSQPQHF

V gene: TRBV4-3
J gene: TRBJ1-5
clone size: NA
D gene: TRBD1
CDR3 DNA: TGCGCCAGCAGCCACTCGGTGACAGGGAATCAGCCCCAGCATTTT
CDR3 protein: CASSHSVTGNQPQHF

V gene: TRBV13
J gene: TRBJ1-1
clone size: NA
D gene: NA
CDR3 DNA: TGTGCCAGCATCTCTCGACTCAGCATGAACACTGAAGCTTTCTTT
CDR3 protein: CASISRLSMNTEAFF

V gene: TRBV29-1
J gene: TRBJ2-1
clone size: NA
D gene: NA
CDR3 DNA: TGCAGCGTGGACGACAGGGGACTAACCTACAATGAGCAGTTCTTC
CDR3 protein: CSVDDRGLTYNEQFF

V gene: TRBV18
J gene: TRBJ2-7
clone size: NA
D gene: TRBD1
CDR3 DNA: TGTGCCAGCTCACCGAGCGGGACAGGGCCAATCGAGCAGTACTTC
CDR3 protein: CASSPSGTGPIEQYF

V gene: TRBV7-3
J gene: TRBJ2-1
clone size: NA
D gene: TRBD2
CDR3 DNA: TGTGCCAGCAGCACAGGACTAGACAATGAGCAGTTCTTC
CDR3 protein: CASSTGLDNEQFF

V gene: TRBV5-4
J gene: TRBJ2-2
clone size: NA
D gene: TRBD1
CDR3 DNA: TGTGCCAGCAGCCCCGGGACAGGGGGAACTAGCTCCGGGGAGCTGTTTTTT
CDR3 protein: CASSPGTGGTSSGELFF

V gene: TRBV7-9
J gene: TRBJ2-5
clone size: NA
D gene: NA
CDR3 DNA: TGTGCCAGCAGCTTAGGGACATCCTACCAAGAGACCCAGTACTTC
CDR3 protein: CASSLGTSYQETQYF

V gene: TRBV5-1
J gene: TRBJ2-1
clone size: once
D gene: TRBD2
CDR3 DNA: TGCGCCAGCAGAAGTCTAGCGGGAATGAGCTCCTACAATGAGCAGTTCTTC
CDR3 protein: CASRSLAGMSSYNEQFF

V gene: TRBV2
J gene: TRBJ2-1
clone size: once
D gene: NA
CDR3 DNA: TGTGCCAGCAGATCGTACAATGAGCAGTTCTTC
CDR3 protein: CASRSYNEQFF

V gene: TRBV7-9
J gene: TRBJ1-2
clone size: NA
D gene: TRBD1
CDR3 DNA: TGTGCCAGCAGCTTTCGACAGGGGCATGGCTACACCTTC
CDR3 protein: CASSFRQGHGYTF

V gene: TRBV14
J gene: TRBJ1-3
clone size: once
D gene: NA
CDR3 DNA: TGTGCCAGCAGCCAAGATGGCGGGGGCCGTCGCTCTGGAAACACCATATATTTT
CDR3 protein: CASSQDGGGRRSGNTIYF

V gene: TRBV3-1/TRBV3-2
J gene: TRBJ1-2
clone size: NA
D gene: TRBD1
CDR3 DNA: TGTGCCAGCAGTCAGGGGGTGGGGCGCAACTATGGCTACACCTTC
CDR3 protein: CASSQGVGRNYGYTF

V gene: TRBV7-3
J gene: TRBJ2-1
clone size: NA
D gene: TRBD1
CDR3 DNA: TGTGCCAGCAGCCTGGACAGGGGTGGTCGGAATGAGCAGTTCTTC
CDR3 protein: CASSLDRGGRNEQFF

V gene: TRBV12-3/TRBV12-4
J gene: TRBJ1-5
clone size: NA
D gene: NA
CDR3 DNA: TGTGCCAGCAGTCAAGGGGGACATCAGCCCCAGCATTTT
CDR3 protein: CASSQGGHQPQHF

V gene: TRBV7-9
J gene: TRBJ2-5
clone size: few
D gene: TRBD2
CDR3 DNA: TGTGCCAGCAGCTTAACTAGCGGGGCACACCAAGAGACCCAGTACTTC
CDR3 protein: CASSLTSGAHQETQYF